The following is a TCR beta chain sequence with its context. The antigen is undetermined. These data are taken from a study of cytomegalovirus exposure and HLA in healthy donors. Trimming removed 5 bases from V and 5 bases from J; junction bases left unmatched: 11. Germline V gene data show CDR1 as SGHVS and CDR2 as FQNEAQ. The CDR3 is made up of 16 amino acids. Primers: 60 Vbeta forward and 13 Jbeta reverse. Generated by immunoSEQ multiplex PCR, the TCRdb table keeps only in-frame clones and is missing some. This table holds about 94,000 clones, around 74% found once. Regarding the study as a whole: Among CMV-associated TCR beta chains, most appeared HLA-restricted in a later analysis. Cytomegalovirus-associated TCR beta chains were listed, numbering over 150. Most of the TCR beta V segments (in an earlier analysis) were productive either about 87% or about 30% of the time.

This sequence joins TRBV7-8 and TRBJ2-7, with 11 nucleotides matching TRBD1. Sequenced sample: PBMCs. This receptor was identified in a man aged 35 to 55 in good health and CMV-seropositive. The CDR3 bases are TGTGCCAGCAGCATACTACCGGGACAGGGGGTCCACGAGCAGTACTTC. Encoded protein: CASSILPGQGVHEQYF.